The subject of this entry is one T cell receptor (beta chain). The CDR3 consists of 17 residues. Germline CDR1 reads SGHTA; CDR2 reads FQGTGA. V lost 2 bases, J lost 0 bases, and 14 bases lay in between. TCRdb reanalysed the 5' RACE reads using MiXCR and keeps one entry per CDR3 protein. The sample yields about 420,000 distinct CDR3 sequences, about a quarter seen once. The data stem from a study of T-cell memory formation after mild COVID-19. This TCR derives from an adult woman who had mild COVID-19 (a few samples of this study predate the infection). Cell type and time point are not known. What was sequenced was PBMCs or a T cell subset sorted from them (not recorded which). The chain links TRBV7-3 to TRBJ1-3; possibly TRBD1 for D (5 bases). The CDR3 DNA sequence: TGTGCCAGCAGCTTATTAGGTGGAGGGGACTCTGGAAACACCATATATTTT. Its translation is CASSLLGGGDSGNTIYF.